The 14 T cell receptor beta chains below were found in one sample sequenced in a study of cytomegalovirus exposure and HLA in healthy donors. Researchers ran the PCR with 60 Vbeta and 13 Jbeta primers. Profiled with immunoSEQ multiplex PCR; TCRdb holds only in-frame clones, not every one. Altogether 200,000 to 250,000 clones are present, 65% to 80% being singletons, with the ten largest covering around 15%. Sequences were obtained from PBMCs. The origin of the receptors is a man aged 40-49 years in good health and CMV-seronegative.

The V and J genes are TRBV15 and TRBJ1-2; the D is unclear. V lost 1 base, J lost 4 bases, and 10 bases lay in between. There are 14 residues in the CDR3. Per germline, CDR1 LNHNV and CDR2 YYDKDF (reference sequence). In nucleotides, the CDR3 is TGTGCCACCAGCAGAGCCCGGGGTGGCTATGGCTACACCTTC. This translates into CATSRARGGYGYTF.

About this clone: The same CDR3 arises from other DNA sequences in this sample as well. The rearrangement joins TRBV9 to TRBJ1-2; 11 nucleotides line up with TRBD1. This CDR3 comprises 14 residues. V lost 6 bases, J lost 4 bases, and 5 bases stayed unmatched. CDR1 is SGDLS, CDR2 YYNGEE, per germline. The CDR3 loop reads CASTPGQGGYGYTF. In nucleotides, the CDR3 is TGTGCCAGCACTCCGGGACAGGGGGGCTATGGCTACACCTTC.

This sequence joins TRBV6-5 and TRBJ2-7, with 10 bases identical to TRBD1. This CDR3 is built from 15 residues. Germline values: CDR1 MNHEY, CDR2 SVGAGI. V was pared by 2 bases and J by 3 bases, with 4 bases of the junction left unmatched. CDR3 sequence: CASSYTRDRGYEQYF. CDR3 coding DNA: TGTGCCAGCAGTTACACCCGGGACAGGGGCTACGAGCAGTACTTC.

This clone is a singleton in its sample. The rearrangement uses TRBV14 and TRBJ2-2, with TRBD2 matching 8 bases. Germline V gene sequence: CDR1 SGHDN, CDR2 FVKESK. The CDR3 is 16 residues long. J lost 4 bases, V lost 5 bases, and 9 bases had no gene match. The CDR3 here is CASSILAGSGTGELFF. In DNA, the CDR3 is TGTGCCAGCAGCATCTTAGCGGGGTCGGGCACCGGGGAGCTGTTTTTT.

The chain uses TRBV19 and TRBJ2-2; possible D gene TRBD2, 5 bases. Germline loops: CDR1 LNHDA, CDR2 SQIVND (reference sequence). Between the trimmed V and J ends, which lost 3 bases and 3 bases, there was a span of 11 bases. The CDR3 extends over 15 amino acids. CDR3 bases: TGTGCCAGTAGTATGTCCCTCGGGGACACCGGGGAGCTGTTTTTT. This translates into CASSMSLGDTGELFF.

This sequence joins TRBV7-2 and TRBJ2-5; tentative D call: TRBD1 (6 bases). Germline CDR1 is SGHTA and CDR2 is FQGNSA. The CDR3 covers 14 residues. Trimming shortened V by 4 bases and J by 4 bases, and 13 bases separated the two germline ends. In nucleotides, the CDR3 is TGTGCCAGCAGCTCCGACAGGTGGCGAGAGACCCAGTACTTC. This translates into CASSSDRWRETQYF.

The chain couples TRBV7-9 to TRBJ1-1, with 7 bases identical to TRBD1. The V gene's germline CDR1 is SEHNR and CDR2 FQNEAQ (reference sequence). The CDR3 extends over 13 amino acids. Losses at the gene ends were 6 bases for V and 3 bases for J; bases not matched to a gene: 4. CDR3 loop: CASRHTGDTEAFF. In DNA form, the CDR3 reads TGTGCCAGCAGGCATACAGGGGACACTGAAGCTTTCTTT.

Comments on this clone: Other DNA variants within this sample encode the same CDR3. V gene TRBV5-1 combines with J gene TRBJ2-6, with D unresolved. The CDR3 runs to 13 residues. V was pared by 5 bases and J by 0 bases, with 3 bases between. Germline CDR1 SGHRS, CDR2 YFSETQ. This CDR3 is CASRSSGANVLTF. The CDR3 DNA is TGCGCCAGCAGGAGCTCTGGGGCCAACGTCCTGACTTTC.

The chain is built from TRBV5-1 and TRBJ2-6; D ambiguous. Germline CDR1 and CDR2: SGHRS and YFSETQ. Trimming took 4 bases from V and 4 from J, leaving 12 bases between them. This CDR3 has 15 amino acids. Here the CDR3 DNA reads TGCGCCAGCAGCCCAGGCCTCCCAGGGGCCAACGTCCTGACTTTC. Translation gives CASSPGLPGANVLTF.

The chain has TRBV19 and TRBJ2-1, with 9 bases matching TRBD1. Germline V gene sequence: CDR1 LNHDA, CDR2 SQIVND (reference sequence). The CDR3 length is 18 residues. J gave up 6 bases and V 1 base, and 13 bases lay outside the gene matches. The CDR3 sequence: CASSIGFLGDRDGNEQFF. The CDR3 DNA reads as TGTGCCAGTAGTATAGGGTTTTTGGGGGACAGGGATGGCAATGAGCAGTTCTTC.

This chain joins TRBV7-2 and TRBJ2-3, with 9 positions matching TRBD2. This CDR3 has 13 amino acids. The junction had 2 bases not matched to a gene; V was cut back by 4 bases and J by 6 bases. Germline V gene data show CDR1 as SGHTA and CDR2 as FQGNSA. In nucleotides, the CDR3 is TGTGCCAGCAGCTGGCTAGCGGGGGATACGCAGTATTTT. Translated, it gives CASSWLAGDTQYF.

CDR3 nucleotides: TGTGCCAGTAGTATAGCGGCGGCGGAGCCCCAGCATTTT. This translates into CASSIAAAEPQHF. The chain is built from TRBV19 and TRBJ1-5; D is unclear. The CDR3 consists of 13 residues. Germline CDR1 and CDR2: LNHDA and SQIVND (reference sequence). V lost 1 base and J 8 bases, leaving 9 bases between the germline ends.

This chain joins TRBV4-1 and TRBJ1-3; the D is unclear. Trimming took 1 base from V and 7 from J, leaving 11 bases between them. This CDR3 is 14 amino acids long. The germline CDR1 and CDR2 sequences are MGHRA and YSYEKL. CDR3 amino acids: CASSQGASGNTIYF. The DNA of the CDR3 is TGCGCCAGCAGCCAAGGAGCGAGCGGCAACACCATATATTTT.

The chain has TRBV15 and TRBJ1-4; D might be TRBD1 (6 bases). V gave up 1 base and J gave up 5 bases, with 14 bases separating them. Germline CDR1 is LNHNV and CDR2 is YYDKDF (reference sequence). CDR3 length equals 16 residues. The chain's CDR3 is CATSRAEQGRNEKLFF. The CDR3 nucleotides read TGTGCCACCAGCAGAGCCGAACAGGGCCGAAATGAAAAACTGTTTTTT.